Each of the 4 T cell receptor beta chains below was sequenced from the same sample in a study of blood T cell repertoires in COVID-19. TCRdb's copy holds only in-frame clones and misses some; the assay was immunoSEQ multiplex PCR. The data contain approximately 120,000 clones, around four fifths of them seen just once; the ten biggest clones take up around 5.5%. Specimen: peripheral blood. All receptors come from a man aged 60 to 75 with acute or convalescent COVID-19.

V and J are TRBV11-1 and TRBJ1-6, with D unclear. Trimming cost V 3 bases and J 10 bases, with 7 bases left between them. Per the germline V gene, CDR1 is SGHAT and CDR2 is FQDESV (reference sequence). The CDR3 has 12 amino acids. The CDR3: CASSLRHSPLHF. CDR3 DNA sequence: TGTGCCAGCAGCTTGAGACACTCACCCCTCCACTTT.

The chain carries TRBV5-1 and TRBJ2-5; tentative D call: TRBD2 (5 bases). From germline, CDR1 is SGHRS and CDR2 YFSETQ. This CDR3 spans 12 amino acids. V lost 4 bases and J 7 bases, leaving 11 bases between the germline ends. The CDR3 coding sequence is TGCGCCAGCAGCGCCGGCGAGGGGACCCAGTACTTC. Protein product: CASSAGEGTQYF.

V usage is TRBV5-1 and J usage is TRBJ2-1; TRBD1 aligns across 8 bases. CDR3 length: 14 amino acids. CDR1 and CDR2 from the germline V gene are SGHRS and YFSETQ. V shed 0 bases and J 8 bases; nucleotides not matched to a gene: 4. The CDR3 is CASSLGDRNDEQFF. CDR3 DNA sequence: TGCGCCAGCAGCTTGGGGGACAGGAACGATGAGCAGTTCTTC.

The CDR3 reads CAWSGNRAKPLHF. In nucleotides, the CDR3 is TGTGCCTGGAGTGGGAACAGGGCGAAGCCCCTCCACTTT. V usage is TRBV30 and J usage is TRBJ1-6, with TRBD1 as a possible D gene (6 bases). Per the germline V gene, CDR1 is GTSNPN and CDR2 is SVGIG (reference sequence). This CDR3 spans 13 amino acids. The germline V and J ends were trimmed by 1 base and 13 bases, with 14 bases remaining between them.